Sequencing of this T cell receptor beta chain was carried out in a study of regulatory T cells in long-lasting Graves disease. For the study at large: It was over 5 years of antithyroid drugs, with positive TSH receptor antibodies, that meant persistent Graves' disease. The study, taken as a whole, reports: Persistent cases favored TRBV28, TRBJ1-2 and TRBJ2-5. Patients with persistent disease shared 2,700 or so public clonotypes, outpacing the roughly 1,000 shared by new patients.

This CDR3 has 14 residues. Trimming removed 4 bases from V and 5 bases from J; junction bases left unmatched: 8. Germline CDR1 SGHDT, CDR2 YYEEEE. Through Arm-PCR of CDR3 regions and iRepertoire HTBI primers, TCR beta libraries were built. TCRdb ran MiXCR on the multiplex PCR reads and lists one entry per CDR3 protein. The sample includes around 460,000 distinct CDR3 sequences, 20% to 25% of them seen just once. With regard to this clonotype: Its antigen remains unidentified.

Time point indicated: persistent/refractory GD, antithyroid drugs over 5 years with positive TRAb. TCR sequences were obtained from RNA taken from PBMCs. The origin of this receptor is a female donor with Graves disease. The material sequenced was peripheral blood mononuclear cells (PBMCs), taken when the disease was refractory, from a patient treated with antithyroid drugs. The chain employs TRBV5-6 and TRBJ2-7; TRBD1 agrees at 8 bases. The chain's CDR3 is CASSPDRAFDEQYF. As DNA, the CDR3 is TGTGCCAGCAGCCCGGACAGGGCATTCGACGAGCAGTACTTC.